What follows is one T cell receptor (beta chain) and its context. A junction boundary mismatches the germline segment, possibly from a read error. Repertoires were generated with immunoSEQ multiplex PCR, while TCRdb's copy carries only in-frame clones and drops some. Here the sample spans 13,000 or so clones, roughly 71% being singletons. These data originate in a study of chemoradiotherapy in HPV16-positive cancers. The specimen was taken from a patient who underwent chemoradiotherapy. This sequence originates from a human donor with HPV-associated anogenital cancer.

The CDR3 nucleotides read TGTGCCAGCACCGTAGGACCGGGACAGGGTGACACTGAAGCTTTCTTT. This gives the protein CASTVGPGQGDTEAFF. The chain joins TRBV9 to TRBJ1-1, with TRBD1 matching 9 bases. Germline V gives CDR1 SGDLS, CDR2 YYNGEE. The CDR3 runs 16 residues.